Listed below are T cell receptor beta chains from one sample, sequenced in a study of T cell changes during pregnancy in multiple sclerosis. Sequencing was performed with immunoSEQ multiplex PCR; in TCRdb, only in-frame clones are kept and a portion is missing. There are over 45,000 clones in the sample; about 90% occur only once, and 0.45% to 0.65% lies in the top ten. The sample was CD4+ T cells from peripheral blood mononuclear cells, taken after pregnancy. The receptor source for this set is a female donor with multiple sclerosis, enrolled in a pregnancy study. Each CDR3 is given with its conserved first and last residue. A D gene is named only where the DNA matches it firmly. Clone size appears in some rows only: once, few, many, or a class for an expanded clone.

D gene,clone size,CDR3 length,J gene,V gene,CDR3 DNA,CDR3 protein
TRBD1,-,15,TRBJ2-7,TRBV7-6,TGTGCCAGCAGCCCTTCCGGGACAGAGTCCTACGAGCAGTACTTC,CASSPSGTESYEQYF
TRBD2,-,15,TRBJ2-3,TRBV7-2,TGTGCCAGCAGCTTCGAGCGGGGAAGCACAGATACGCAGTATTTT,CASSFERGSTDTQYF
-,-,15,TRBJ2-1,TRBV7-2,TGTGCCAGCACCCAGTCGCCCGGGAGCTACAATGAGCAGTTCTTC,CASTQSPGSYNEQFF
TRBD1,-,17,TRBJ1-2,TRBV5-8,TGTGCCAGCAGCTTCCGACAGACAGGGATAAGAAACTATGGCTACACCTTC,CASSFRQTGIRNYGYTF
-,-,13,TRBJ2-2,TRBV7-3,TGTGCCAGCAGCCCCACGAACACCGGGGAGCTGTTTTTT,CASSPTNTGELFF
TRBD1,-,15,TRBJ1-3,TRBV28,TGTGCCAGCAGTACGACAGGGGGCTCTGGAAACACCATATATTTT,CASSTTGGSGNTIYF
TRBD1,-,16,TRBJ1-1,TRBV7-9,TGTGCCAGCAGCTCAAGGGGGACAGCCGTGAACACTGAAGCTTTCTTT,CASSSRGTAVNTEAFF
TRBD1,-,14,TRBJ1-5,TRBV27,TGTGCCAGCAGTTTCAGGGGGTTAGGTCAGCCCCAGCATTTT,CASSFRGLGQPQHF
TRBD2,-,15,TRBJ2-1,TRBV11-2,TGTGCCAGCAGCGATAGCGGGAGATCATACAATGAGCAGTTCTTC,CASSDSGRSYNEQFF
TRBD2,-,17,TRBJ2-1,TRBV7-2,TGTGCCAGCAGCTTAGTGGCTAGCGGATTCTCCTACAATGAGCAGTTCTTC,CASSLVASGFSYNEQFF
-,-,11,TRBJ2-3,TRBV20-1,TGCAGTGCCTGGGCCACAGATACGCAGTATTTT,CSAWATDTQYF
TRBD2,-,18,TRBJ2-1,TRBV4-3,TGCGCCAGCAGCCAAGTAGCTAGCGGGATATTTTCCTACAATGAGCAGTTCTTC,CASSQVASGIFSYNEQFF
-,once,15,TRBJ1-4,TRBV5-4,TGTGCCAGCAGCTCCCAACAGGGCCAAGGGGAAAAACTGTTTTTT,CASSSQQGQGEKLFF
-,-,12,TRBJ2-7,TRBV6-6,TGTGCCAGCAGTACGGGGTACTACGAGCAGTACTTC,CASSTGYYEQYF
-,-,13,TRBJ1-1,TRBV18,TGTGCCAGCTCACTAACAGGGAACACTGAAGCTTTCTTT,CASSLTGNTEAFF
TRBD2,-,15,TRBJ2-7,TRBV7-2,TGTGCCAGCAGCTTAAGCGGGAGGCAGTCCTACGAGCAGTACTTC,CASSLSGRQSYEQYF
TRBD2,-,15,TRBJ2-3,TRBV10-2,TGCGCCAGCAGGCAGGGACTAGCGGTCGCAGATACGCAGTATTTT,CASRQGLAVADTQYF